This TCR beta chain was observed in a study of beta chain features in type 1 diabetes. Germline-derived CDR1 and CDR2 are SGHAT and FQNNGV. The germline V and J ends were trimmed by 4 bases and 12 bases, with 16 bases remaining between them. This CDR3 region has 13 residues. Investigators reverse transcribed all isolated RNA, so they sequenced expressed TCRB transcripts. Using immunoSEQ multiplex PCR, the repertoire was profiled, and TCRdb retains in-frame clones only, with some absent. The sample holds about half a million clones; around 10% are singletons and the top ten take more than 0.045%. This clone was detected a few times.

The sample consisted of naive CD4+ T cells from blood. This chain connects TRBV11-2 to TRBJ2-1; possibly TRBD1 for D (5 bases). The TCR comes from a woman younger than 35 in good health. Written as DNA, the CDR3 is TGTGCCAGCAGCTCGACCTCAGGGATTGGGCAGTTCTTC. It specifies CASSSTSGIGQFF.